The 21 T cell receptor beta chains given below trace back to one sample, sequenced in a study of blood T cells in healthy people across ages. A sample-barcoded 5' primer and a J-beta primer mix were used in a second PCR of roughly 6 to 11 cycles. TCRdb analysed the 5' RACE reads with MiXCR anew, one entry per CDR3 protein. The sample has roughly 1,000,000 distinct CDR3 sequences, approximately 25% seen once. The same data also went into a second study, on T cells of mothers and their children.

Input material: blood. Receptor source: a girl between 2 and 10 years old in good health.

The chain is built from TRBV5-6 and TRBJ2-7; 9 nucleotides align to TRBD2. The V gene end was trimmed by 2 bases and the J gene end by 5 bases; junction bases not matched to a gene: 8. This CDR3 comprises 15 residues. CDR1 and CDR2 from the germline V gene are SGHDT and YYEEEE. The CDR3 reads CASSFKGLAPHEQYF. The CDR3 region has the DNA TGTGCCAGCAGCTTTAAAGGACTAGCGCCCCACGAGCAGTACTTC.

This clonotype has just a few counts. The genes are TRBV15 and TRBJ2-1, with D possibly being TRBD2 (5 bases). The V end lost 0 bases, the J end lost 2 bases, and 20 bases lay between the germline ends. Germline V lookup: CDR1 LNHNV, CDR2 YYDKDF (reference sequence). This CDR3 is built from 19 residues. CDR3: CATSRDIRSLAPTYNEQFF. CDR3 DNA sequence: TGTGCCACCAGCAGAGATATCCGGTCCCTAGCCCCGACCTACAATGAGCAGTTCTTC.

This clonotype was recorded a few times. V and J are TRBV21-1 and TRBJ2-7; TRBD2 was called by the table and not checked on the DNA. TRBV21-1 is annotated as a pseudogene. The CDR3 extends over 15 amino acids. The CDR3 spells CASSPRREDVYEQYF. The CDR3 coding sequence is TGTGCCAGCAGCCCGCGACGGGAGGATGTATACGAGCAGTACTTC.

The CDR3 region is CASRSLVPTSGSYEQFF. DNA for the CDR3: TGCGCCAGCAGAAGCCTTGTCCCGACTAGCGGGAGTTATGAGCAGTTCTTC. V and J are TRBV4-1 and TRBJ2-1; TRBD2 aligns across 12 bases. CDR3 length equals 17 residues. Trimming cost V 6 bases and J 8 bases; bases outside gene matches: 14. CDR1 is MGHRA and CDR2 is YSYEKL in the germline V gene.

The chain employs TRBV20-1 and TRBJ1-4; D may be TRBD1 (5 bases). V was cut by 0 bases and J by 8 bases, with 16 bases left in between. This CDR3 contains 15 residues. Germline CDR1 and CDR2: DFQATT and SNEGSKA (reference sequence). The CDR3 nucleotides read TGCAGTGCTAGAGATAACGGACAACTAGGGGAAAAACTGTTTTTT. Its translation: CSARDNGQLGEKLFF.

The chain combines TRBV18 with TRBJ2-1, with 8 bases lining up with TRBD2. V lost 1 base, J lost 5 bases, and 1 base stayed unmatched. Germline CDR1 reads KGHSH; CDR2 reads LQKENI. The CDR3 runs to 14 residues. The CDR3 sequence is CASSPRRGDNEQFF. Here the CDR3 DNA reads TGTGCCAGCTCACCACGGCGGGGGGACAATGAGCAGTTCTTC.

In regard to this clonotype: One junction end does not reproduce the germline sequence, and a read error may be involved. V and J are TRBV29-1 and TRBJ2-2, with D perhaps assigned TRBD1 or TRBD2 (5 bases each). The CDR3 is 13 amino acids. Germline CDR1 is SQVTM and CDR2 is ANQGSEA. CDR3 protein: CSVVGHYTGELLF. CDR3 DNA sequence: TGCAGCGTTGTGGGGCACTACACCGGGGAGCTGCTTTTT.

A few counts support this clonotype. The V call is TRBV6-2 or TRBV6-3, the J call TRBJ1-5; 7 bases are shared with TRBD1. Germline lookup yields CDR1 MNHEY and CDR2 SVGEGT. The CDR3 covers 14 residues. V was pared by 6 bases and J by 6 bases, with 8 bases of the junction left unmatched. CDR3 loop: CASSPGRGVQPQHF. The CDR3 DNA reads TGTGCCAGCAGCCCCGGCAGGGGGGTTCAGCCCCAGCATTTT.

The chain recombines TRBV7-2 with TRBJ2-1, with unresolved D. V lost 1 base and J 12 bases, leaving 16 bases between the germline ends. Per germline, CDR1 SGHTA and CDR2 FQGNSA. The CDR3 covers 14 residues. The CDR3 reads CASSLGIDTISQFF. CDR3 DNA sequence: TGTGCCAGCAGCTTAGGTATAGACACCATATCGCAGTTCTTC.

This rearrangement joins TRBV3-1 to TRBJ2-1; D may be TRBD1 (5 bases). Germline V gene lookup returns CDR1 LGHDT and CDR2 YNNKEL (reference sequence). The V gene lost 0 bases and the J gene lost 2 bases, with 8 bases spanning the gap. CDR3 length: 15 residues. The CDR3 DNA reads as TGTGCCAGCAGCCAAGACAAGGGGCCCTACAATGAGCAGTTCTTC. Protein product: CASSQDKGPYNEQFF.

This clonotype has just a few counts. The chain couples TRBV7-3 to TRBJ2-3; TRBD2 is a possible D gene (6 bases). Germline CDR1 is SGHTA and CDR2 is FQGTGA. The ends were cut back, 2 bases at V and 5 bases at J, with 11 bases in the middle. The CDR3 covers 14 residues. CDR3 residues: CASSLRESGDTQYF. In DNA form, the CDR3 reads TGTGCCAGCAGCTTACGGGAGTCAGGAGATACGCAGTATTTT.

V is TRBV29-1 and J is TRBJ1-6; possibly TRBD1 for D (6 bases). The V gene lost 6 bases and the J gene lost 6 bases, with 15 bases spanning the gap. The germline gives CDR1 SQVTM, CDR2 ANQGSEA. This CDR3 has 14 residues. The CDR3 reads CSVTVGAGNSPLHF. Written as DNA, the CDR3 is TGCAGCGTCACGGTGGGGGCAGGTAATTCACCCCTCCACTTT.

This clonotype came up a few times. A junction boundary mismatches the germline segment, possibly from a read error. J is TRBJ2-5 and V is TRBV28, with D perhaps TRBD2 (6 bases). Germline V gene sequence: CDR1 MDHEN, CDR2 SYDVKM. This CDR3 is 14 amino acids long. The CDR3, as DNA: TGTGCCAGCAGTTTAGTGGAGGGCCGGAATGAGCAATTCTTC. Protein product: CASSLVEGRNEQFF.

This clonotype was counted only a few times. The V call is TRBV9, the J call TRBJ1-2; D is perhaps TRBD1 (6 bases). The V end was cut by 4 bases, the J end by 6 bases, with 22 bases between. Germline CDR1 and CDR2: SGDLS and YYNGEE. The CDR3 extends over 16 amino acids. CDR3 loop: CASSSPTGRNVHGYTF. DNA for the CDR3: TGTGCCAGCAGCTCCCCGACAGGCCGTAACGTCCATGGCTACACCTTC.

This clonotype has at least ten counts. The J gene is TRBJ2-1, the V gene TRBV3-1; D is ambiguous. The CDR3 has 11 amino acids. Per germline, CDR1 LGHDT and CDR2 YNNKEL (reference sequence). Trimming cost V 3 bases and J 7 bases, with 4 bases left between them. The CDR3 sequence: CASSHGNEQFF. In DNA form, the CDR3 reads TGTGCCAGCAGCCACGGAAATGAGCAGTTCTTC.

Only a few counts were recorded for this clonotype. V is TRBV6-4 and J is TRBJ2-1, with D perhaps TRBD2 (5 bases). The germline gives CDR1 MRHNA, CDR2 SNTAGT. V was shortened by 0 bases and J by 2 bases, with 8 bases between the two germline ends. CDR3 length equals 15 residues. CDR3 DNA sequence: TGTGCCAGCAGTGACTCGATCGGGGCCTACAATGAGCAGTTCTTC. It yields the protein CASSDSIGAYNEQFF.

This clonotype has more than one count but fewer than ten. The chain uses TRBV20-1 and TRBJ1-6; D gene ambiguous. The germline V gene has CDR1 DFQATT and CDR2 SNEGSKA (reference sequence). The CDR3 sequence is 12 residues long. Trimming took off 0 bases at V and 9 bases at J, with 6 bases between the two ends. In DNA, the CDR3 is TGCAGTGCTAGAGATCGGGCTTCACCCCTCCACTTT. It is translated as CSARDRASPLHF.

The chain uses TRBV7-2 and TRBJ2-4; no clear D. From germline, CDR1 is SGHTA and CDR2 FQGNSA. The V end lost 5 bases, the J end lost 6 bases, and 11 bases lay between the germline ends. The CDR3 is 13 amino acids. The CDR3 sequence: CASSPLVANIQYF. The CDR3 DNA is TGTGCCAGCAGCCCCTTGGTCGCAAACATTCAGTACTTC.

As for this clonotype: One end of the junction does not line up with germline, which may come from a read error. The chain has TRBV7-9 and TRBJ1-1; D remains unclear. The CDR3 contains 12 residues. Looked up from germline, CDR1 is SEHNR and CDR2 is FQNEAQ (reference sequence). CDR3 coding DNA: TGTGCCAGCAGCCAGCCGAACACCGAAGCTTTCTTT. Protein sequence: CASSQPNTEAFF.

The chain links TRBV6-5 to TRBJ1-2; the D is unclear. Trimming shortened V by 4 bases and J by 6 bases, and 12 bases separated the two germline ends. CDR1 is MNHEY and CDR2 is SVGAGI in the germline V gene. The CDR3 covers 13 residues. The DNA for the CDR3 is TGTGCCAGCAGTTCCGGCAGTACGGATGGCTACACCTTC. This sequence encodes CASSSGSTDGYTF.

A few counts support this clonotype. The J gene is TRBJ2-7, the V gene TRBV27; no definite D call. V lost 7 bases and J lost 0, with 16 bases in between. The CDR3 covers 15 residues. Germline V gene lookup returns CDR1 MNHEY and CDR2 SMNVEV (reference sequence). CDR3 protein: CASTTPPKSSYEQYF. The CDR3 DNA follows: TGTGCCAGCACGACCCCTCCCAAGAGCTCCTACGAGCAGTACTTC.